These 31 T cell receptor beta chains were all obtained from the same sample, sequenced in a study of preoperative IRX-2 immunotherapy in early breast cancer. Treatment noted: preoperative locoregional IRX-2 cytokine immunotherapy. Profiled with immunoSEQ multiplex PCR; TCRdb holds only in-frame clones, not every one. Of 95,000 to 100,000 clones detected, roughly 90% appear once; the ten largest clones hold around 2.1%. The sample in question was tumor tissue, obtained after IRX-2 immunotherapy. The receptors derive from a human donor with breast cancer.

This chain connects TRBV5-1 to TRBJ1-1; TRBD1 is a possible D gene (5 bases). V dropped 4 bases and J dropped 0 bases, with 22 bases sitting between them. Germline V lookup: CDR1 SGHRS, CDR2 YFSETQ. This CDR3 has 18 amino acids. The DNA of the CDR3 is TGCGCCAGCAGCCCCGCGGGACGCCGCTCCGTGATGAACACTGAAGCTTTCTTT. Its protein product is CASSPAGRRSVMNTEAFF.

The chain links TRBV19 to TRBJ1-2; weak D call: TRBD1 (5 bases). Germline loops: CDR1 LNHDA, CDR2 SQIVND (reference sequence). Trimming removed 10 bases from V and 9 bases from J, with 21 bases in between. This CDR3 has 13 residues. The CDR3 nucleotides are TGTGCCAACACCCCGGGGCTAAGTCTTAGCTACACCTTC. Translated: CANTPGLSLSYTF.

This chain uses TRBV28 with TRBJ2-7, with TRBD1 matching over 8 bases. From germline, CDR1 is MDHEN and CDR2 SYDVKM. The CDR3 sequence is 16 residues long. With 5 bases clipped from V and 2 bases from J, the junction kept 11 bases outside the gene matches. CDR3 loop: CASSPSLGQGTYEQYF. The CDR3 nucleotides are TGTGCCAGCAGTCCCTCCTTAGGACAGGGAACCTACGAGCAGTACTTC.

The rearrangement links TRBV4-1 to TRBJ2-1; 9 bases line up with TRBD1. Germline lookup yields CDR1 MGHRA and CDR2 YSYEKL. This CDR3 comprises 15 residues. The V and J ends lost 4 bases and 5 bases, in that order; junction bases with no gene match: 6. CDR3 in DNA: TGCGCCAGCAGCCGGGCCGGGACAGGGCACAATGAGCAGTTCTTC. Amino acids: CASSRAGTGHNEQFF.

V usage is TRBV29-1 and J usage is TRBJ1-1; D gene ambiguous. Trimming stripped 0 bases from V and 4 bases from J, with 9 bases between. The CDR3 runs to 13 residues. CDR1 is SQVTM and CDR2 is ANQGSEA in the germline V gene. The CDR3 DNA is TGCAGCGTTGAAGATAACCGAGGCACTGAAGCTTTCTTT. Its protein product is CSVEDNRGTEAFF.

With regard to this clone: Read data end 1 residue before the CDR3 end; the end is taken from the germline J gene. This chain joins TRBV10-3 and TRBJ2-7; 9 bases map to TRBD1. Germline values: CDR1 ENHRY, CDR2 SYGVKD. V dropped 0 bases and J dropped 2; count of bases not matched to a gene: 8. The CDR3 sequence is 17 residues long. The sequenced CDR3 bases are TGTGCCATCAGTGAGTCCCCGAGCCGGACAGGGGCCTACGAGCAGTAC. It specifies CAISESPSRTGAYEQY. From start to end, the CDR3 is CAISESPSRTGAYEQYF.

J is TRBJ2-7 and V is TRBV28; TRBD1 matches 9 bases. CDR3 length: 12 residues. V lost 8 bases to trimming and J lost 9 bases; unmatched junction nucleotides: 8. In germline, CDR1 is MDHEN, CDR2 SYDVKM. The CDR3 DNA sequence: TGTGCCAGCGGGACAGGGTGGAAAGGGCAGTACTTC. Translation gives CASGTGWKGQYF. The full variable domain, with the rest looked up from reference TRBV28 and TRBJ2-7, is DVKVTQSSRYLVKRTGEKVFLECVQDMDHENMFWYRQDPGLGLRLIYFSYDVKMKEKGDIPEGYSVSREKKERFSLILESASTNQTSMYLCASGTGWKGQYFGPGTRLTVT.

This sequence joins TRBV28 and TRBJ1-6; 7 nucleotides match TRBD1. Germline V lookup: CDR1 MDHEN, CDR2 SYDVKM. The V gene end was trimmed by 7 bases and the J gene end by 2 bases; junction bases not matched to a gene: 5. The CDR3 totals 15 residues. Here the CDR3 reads CASTRDSTYNSPLHF. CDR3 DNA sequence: TGTGCCAGCACTCGGGACAGTACCTATAATTCACCCCTCCACTTT.

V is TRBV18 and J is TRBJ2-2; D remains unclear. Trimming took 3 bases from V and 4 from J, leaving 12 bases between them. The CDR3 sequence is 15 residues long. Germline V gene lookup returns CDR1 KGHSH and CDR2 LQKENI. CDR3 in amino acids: CASSPETRLTGELFF. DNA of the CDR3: TGTGCCAGCTCACCGGAGACGAGGCTCACCGGGGAGCTGTTTTTT.

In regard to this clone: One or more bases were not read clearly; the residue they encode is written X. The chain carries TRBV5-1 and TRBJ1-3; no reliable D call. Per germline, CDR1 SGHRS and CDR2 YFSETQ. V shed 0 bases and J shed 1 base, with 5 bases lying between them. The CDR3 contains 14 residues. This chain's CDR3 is CASSLXGSGNTIYF. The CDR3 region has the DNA TGCGCCAGCAGCTTGGAKGGATCTGGAAACACCATATATTTT.

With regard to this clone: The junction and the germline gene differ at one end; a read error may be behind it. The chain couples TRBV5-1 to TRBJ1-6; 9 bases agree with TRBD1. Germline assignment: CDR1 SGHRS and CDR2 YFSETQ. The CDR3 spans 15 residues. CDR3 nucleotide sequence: TGCGCCAGCACCTTGATGGGACAGGGTGATTCACCCCTCCACTTT. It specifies CASTLMGQGDSPLHF.

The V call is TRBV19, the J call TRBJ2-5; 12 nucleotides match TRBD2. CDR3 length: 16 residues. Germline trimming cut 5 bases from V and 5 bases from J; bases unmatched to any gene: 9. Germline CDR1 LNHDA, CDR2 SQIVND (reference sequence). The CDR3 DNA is TGTGCCAGTAGTCCACGACTAGCGGGAGTTAGTGAGACCCAGTACTTC. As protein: CASSPRLAGVSETQYF.

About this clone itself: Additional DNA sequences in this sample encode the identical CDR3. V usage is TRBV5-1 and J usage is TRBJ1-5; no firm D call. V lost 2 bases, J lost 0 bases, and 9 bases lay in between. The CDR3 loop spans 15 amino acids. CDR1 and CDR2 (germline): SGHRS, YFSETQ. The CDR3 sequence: CASSLEGNSNQPQHF. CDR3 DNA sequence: TGCGCCAGCAGCTTAGAGGGTAATAGCAATCAGCCCCAGCATTTT.

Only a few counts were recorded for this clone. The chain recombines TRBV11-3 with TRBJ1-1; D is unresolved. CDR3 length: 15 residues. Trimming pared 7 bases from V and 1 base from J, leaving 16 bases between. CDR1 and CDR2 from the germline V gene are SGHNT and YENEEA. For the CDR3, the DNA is TGTGCCAGCACCACCGGATGGGTCGGGAACACTGAAGCTTTCTTT. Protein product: CASTTGWVGNTEAFF.

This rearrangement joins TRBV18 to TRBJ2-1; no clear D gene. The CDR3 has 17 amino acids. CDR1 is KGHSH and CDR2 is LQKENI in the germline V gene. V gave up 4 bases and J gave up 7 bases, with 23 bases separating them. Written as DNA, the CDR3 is TGTGCCAGCTCACTAACTGCCCGGGCCCAGGCTGGGAATGAGCAGTTCTTC. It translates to CASSLTARAQAGNEQFF.

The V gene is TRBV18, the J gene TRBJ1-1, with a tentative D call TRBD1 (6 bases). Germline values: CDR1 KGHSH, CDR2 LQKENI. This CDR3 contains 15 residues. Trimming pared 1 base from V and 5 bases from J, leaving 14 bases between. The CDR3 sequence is CASSPLGGRGTEAFF. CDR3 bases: TGTGCCAGCTCACCACTCGGGGGGCGGGGGACTGAAGCTTTCTTT.

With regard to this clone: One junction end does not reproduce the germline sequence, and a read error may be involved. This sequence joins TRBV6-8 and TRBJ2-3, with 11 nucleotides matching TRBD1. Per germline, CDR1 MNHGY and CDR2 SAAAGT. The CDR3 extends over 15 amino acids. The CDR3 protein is CAISAGQGEADTQYF. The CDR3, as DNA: TGTGCCATCAGTGCGGGACAGGGGGAGGCAGATACGCAGTATTTT.

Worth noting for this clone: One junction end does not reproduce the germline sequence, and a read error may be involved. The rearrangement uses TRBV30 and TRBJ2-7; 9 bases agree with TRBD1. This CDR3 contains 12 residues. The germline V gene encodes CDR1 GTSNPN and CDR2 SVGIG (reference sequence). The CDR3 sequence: CACDRGSFEQYF. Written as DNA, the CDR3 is TGTGCCTGTGACAGGGGGTCCTTCGAGCAGTACTTC.

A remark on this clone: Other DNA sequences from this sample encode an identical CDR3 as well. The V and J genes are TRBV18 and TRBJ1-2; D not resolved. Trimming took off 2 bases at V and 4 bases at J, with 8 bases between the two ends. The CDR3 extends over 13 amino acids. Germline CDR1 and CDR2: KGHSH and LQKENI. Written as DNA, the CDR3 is TGTGCCAGCTCACCAGAGGGAGGCTATGGCTACACCTTC. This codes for CASSPEGGYGYTF. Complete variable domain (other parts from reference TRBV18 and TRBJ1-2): NAGVMQNPRHLVRRRGQEARLRCSPMKGHSHVYWYRQLPEEGLKFMVYLQKENIIDESGMPKERFSAEFPKEGPSILRIQQVVRGDSAAYFCASSPEGGYGYTFGSGTRLTVV.

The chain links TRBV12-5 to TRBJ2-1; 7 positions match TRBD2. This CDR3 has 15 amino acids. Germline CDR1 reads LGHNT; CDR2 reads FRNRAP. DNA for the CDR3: TGTGCCAGCACCGCCAGCGGGGCCTCCTACAATGAGCAGTTCTTC. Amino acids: CASTASGASYNEQFF.

CDR3 sequence: CASSVDVDFDSPLHF. In DNA form, the CDR3 reads TGTGCCAGCAGCGTAGATGTAGACTTCGACTCACCCCTCCACTTT. The chain links TRBV9 to TRBJ1-6; D is unresolved. Germline V CDR1 and CDR2: SGDLS, YYNGEE. The CDR3 is made up of 15 amino acids. Trimming removed 0 bases at V and 10 bases at J, with 14 bases between.

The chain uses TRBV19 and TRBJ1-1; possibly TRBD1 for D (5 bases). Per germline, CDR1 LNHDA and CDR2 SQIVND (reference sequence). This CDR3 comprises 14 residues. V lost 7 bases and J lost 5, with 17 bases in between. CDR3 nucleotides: TGTGCCAGTAAGGGGAACCCCCGGTGGACTGAAGCTTTCTTT. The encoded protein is CASKGNPRWTEAFF.

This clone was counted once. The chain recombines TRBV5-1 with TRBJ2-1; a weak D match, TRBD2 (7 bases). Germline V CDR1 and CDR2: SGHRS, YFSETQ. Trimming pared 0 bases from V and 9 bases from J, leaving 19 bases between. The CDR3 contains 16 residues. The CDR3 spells CASSLVGGRAIGEQFF. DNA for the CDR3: TGCGCCAGCAGCTTGGTAGGGGGGAGGGCCATCGGTGAGCAGTTCTTC.

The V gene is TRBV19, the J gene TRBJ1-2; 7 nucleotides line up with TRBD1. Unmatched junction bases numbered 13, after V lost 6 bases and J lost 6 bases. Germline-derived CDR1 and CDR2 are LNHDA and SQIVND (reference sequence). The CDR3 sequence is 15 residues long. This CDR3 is CASRPDRDRRDGYTF. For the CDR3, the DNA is TGTGCCAGTAGGCCCGACAGGGATCGAAGGGATGGCTACACCTTC.

CDR3 coding DNA: TGTGCCAGCAGTTCTCAGACGGACAGGGTGTATAGCAATCAGCCCCAGCATTTT. This encodes CASSSQTDRVYSNQPQHF. The chain combines TRBV28 with TRBJ1-5; 8 positions agree with TRBD1. The germline V gene has CDR1 MDHEN and CDR2 SYDVKM. V lost 4 bases, J lost 0 bases, and 11 bases stayed unmatched. The CDR3 has 18 amino acids.

The chain's CDR3 is CASSAEGRQNQPQHF. CDR3 in DNA: TGTGCCAGCAGTGCGGAGGGTAGACAAAATCAGCCCCAGCATTTT. The chain couples TRBV28 to TRBJ1-5, with D uncertain. The germline V and J ends were trimmed by 5 bases and 4 bases, with 15 bases remaining between them. The CDR3 totals 15 residues. The V gene's germline CDR1 is MDHEN and CDR2 SYDVKM.

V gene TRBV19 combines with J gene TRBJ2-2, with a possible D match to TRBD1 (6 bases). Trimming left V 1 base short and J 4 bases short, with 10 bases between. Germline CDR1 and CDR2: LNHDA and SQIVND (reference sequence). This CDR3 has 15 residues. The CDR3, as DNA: TGTGCCAGTAGTATAGTTGACAGGTCCACCGGGGAGCTGTTTTTT. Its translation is CASSIVDRSTGELFF.

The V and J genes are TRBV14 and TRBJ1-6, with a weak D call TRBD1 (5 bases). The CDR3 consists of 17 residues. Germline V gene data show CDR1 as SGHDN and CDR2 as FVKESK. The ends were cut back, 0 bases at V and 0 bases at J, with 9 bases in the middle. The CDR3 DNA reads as TGTGCCAGCAGCCAAGAACGGGGGAGCTCCTATAATTCACCCCTCCACTTT. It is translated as CASSQERGSSYNSPLHF.

CDR3 protein: CASTEGATEAFF. The CDR3 DNA reads TGTGCCAGCACCGAAGGGGCGACTGAAGCTTTCTTT. This chain joins TRBV28 and TRBJ1-1, with D possibly being TRBD1 (5 bases). CDR1 is MDHEN, CDR2 SYDVKM, per germline. Trimming shortened V by 7 bases and J by 5 bases, and 11 bases separated the two germline ends. The CDR3 sequence is 12 residues long.

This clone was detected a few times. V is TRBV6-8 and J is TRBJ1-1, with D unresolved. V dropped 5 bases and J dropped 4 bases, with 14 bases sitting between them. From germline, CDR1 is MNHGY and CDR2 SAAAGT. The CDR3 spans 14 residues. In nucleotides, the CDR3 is TGTGCCAGCAGTGAGTCGGGAGGTGTCACTGAAGCTTTCTTT. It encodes CASSESGGVTEAFF.

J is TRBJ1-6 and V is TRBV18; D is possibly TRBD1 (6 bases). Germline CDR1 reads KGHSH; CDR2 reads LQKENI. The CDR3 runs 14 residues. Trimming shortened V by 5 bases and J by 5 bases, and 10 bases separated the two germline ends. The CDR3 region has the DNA TGTGCCAGCTCAGAACAGGGCGATAATTCACCCCTCCACTTT. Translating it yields CASSEQGDNSPLHF.